This TCR beta chain was captured by sequencing in a study of radiation and T cells in renal cell carcinoma. The time point denotes: blood 4 weeks post-SBRT, at nephrectomy. Treatment in this sample: 15 Gy SBRT to primary tumor, nephrectomy 4 weeks later. Germline values: CDR1 MNHEY, CDR2 SMNVEV (reference sequence). This CDR3 region has 15 residues. V trimming: 4 bases; J trimming: 7 bases; junction bases outside the gene matches: 9. With respect to this clone: What it binds is unknown.

Profiling relied on immunoSEQ multiplex PCR, and the TCRdb table lists in-frame clones only, not all of them. The sample has 75,000 to 90,000 clones, roughly 87% seen once. Findings of the study overall: Top tumor clonotypes rose in blood 2 weeks post-radiation, then contracted. Pretreatment tumor biopsies were lacking, so baseline clonotypes are unknown.

This sequence joins TRBV27 and TRBJ2-1; 8 nucleotides line up with TRBD2. The starting material was blood, obtained from a patient whose treatment included radiotherapy and nephrectomy. This clonotype originated in an older woman with renal cell carcinoma. The CDR3 reads CASSWAGGAPNEQFF. CDR3 in DNA: TGTGCCAGCAGTTGGGCGGGGGGCGCCCCTAATGAGCAGTTCTTC.